This T cell receptor (beta chain) was identified in a study of CD8+ T cells in alopecia areata. cDNA prepared by RNA extraction and subsequent reverse transcription served as the template for sequencing. Measured with immunoSEQ multiplex PCR; TCRdb has only the in-frame clones, and not every one. Of about 97,000 clones detected, 41% appear once; the ten largest clones hold around 1.4%. Germline CDR1 and CDR2: SGHRS and YFSETQ. V dropped 4 bases and J dropped 5; count of bases not matched to a gene: 3. The CDR3 loop spans 13 amino acids. Sequences were obtained from CD4+ T cells sorted from blood. This sequence was found in a human donor with alopecia areata. The chain links TRBV5-1 to TRBJ1-1; 9 nucleotides line up with TRBD1. The CDR3 is CASSGQGWTEAFF. The CDR3 DNA follows: TGCGCCAGCAGCGGACAGGGGTGGACTGAAGCTTTCTTT.